This T cell receptor beta chain was recorded in a study of T cell responses to AZD1222 COVID-19 vaccine. The overall study: Second-dose timings of about 4 or about 12 weeks were pooled. Study-level findings and limits: Spike-specific TCRs gained breadth and depth after people received two AZD1222 doses. Along spike, vaccine-associated CD4 TCRs were found throughout, with dominance at 160-218 and 743-854. Donors in the cohort were predominantly white British and more often female, and clonal diversity was possibly underestimated.

The CDR3 spans 14 residues. The germline CDR1 and CDR2 sequences are SGHNT and YYREEE (reference sequence). After removal of 5 bases from V and 2 bases from J, the junction contained 3 bases not matched to a gene. This clone has a handful of counts. Its antigen is undetermined. Profiled with immunoSEQ multiplex PCR; TCRdb holds only in-frame clones, not every one. Counted here are under 200,000 clones, approximately 94% occurring once; the ten biggest clones make up roughly 9.2%. The sequencing here drew on peripheral blood, taken on day 0 of AZD1222 vaccination. The V call is TRBV5-4, the J call TRBJ2-1; 8 bases match TRBD2. This sequence originates from an adult in good health. CDR3 sequence reads: CASSSGVTYNEQFF. CDR3 coding DNA: TGTGCCAGCAGTAGCGGGGTAACCTACAATGAGCAGTTCTTC.